Shown below are 21 T cell receptor beta chains from a single sample sequenced in a study of T cell responses to AZD1222 COVID-19 vaccine. Repertoires were generated with immunoSEQ multiplex PCR, while TCRdb's copy carries only in-frame clones and drops some. The data show tens of thousands of clones, 85% to 90% seen once. The sample in question was peripheral blood, obtained 28 days after the second AZD1222 dose. The receptors here all came from an adult who received the AZD1222 COVID-19 vaccine.

J is TRBJ2-3 and V is TRBV7-9; D is unresolved. The CDR3 runs to 14 residues. V lost 5 bases and J 4 bases, leaving 13 bases between the germline ends. Germline V gene lookup returns CDR1 SEHNR and CDR2 FQNEAQ (reference sequence). The CDR3 DNA follows: TGTGCCAGCAGCATCCTAAGGTGGGCAGATACGCAGTATTTT. The encoded protein is CASSILRWADTQYF.

V and J are TRBV7-8 and TRBJ2-5; 11 bases are a match to TRBD1. J gave up 5 bases and V 5 bases, and 7 bases lay outside the gene matches. The germline CDR1 and CDR2 sequences are SGHVS and FQNEAQ. There are 15 residues in the CDR3. The CDR3 sequence: CASSRTGGAWETQYF. In DNA, the CDR3 is TGTGCCAGCAGCAGGACAGGGGGCGCATGGGAGACCCAGTACTTC.

J is TRBJ2-2 and V is TRBV6-5, with a weak D call TRBD2 (5 bases). Trimming pared 7 bases from V and 1 base from J, leaving 13 bases between. From germline, CDR1 is MNHEY and CDR2 SVGAGI. The CDR3 contains 15 residues. CDR3 protein: CASTGLALNTGELFF. The CDR3 coding sequence is TGTGCCAGCACCGGACTTGCGTTGAACACCGGGGAGCTGTTTTTT.

This clone was observed a handful of times. The chain links TRBV20-1 to TRBJ2-7; D unclear. With 1 base removed from V and 3 bases from J, the gap between germline ends came to 4 bases. From germline, CDR1 is DFQATT and CDR2 SNEGSKA (reference sequence). CDR3 length equals 11 residues. The CDR3 DNA is TGCAGTGCTAGAGGGGGCTACGAGCAGTACTTC. Protein: CSARGGYEQYF.

This clone was detected only a few times. CDR3 sequence (DNA): TGTGCCAGCAGCTCCCGGGGGGGCGGGGAGCTGTTTTTT. Translation: CASSSRGGGELFF. V gene TRBV7-3 combines with J gene TRBJ2-2, with TRBD2 matching over 8 bases. The CDR3 contains 13 residues. Germline trimming cut 4 bases from V and 7 bases from J; bases unmatched to any gene: 2. CDR1 and CDR2 (germline): SGHTA, FQGTGA. The full variable domain, with the rest looked up from reference TRBV7-3 and TRBJ2-2, is GAGVSQTPSNKVTEKGKYVELRCDPISGHTALYWYRQSLGQGPEFLIYFQGTGAADDSGLPNDRFFAVRPEGSVSTLKIQRTERGDSAVYLCASSSRGGGELFFGEGSRLTVL.

This clone showed up just once. V is TRBV28 and J is TRBJ1-3; D perhaps matches TRBD1 (5 bases). The germline CDR1 and CDR2 sequences are MDHEN and SYDVKM. CDR3 size: 14 residues. Trimming took off 8 bases at V and 6 bases at J, with 17 bases between the two ends. The CDR3 coding sequence is TGTGCCAGCTTCCCTGGGCAGGGAACAAACACCATATATTTT. Translated: CASFPGQGTNTIYF.

The CDR3 is CASSRLGEQYF. The CDR3 DNA reads as TGCGCCAGCTCACGCCTGGGAGAGCAGTACTTC. The rearrangement uses TRBV10-2 and TRBJ2-7; D unclear. The CDR3 extends over 11 amino acids. The V and J ends lost 8 bases and 7 bases respectively, with 12 bases between them. Germline CDR1 WSHSY, CDR2 SAAADI.

The chain employs TRBV3-1 (or the pseudogene TRBV3-2) and TRBJ2-7, with D maybe TRBD1 (5 bases). V lost 0 bases, J lost 7 bases, and 7 bases lay in between. CDR3 length equals 12 residues. Germline values: CDR1 LGHDT, CDR2 YNNKEL (reference sequence). The CDR3 here is CASSQDRTEQYF. The CDR3 coding sequence is TGTGCCAGCAGCCAAGACCGGACAGAGCAGTACTTC.

The V call is TRBV27, the J call TRBJ2-2; 7 positions match TRBD1. This CDR3 region has 16 residues. V lost 3 bases to trimming and J lost 3 bases; unmatched junction nucleotides: 7. Germline loops: CDR1 MNHEY, CDR2 SMNVEV (reference sequence). The CDR3 region is CASSLGAGGYTGELFF. CDR3 DNA sequence: TGTGCCAGCAGTTTGGGCGCAGGGGGATACACCGGGGAGCTGTTTTTT.

The V and J genes are TRBV6-5 and TRBJ1-5; D is unclear. Germline CDR1 and CDR2: MNHEY and SVGAGI. V gave up 9 bases and J gave up 2 bases, with 14 bases separating them. The CDR3 has 14 residues. The CDR3 is CASGGIVGNQPQHF. CDR3 nucleotides: TGTGCCAGTGGAGGAATTGTGGGCAATCAGCCCCAGCATTTT.

The rearrangement uses TRBV28 and TRBJ2-2; TRBD1 matches at 7 bases. CDR3 length: 16 amino acids. CDR1 and CDR2 (germline): MDHEN, SYDVKM. With 7 bases clipped from V and 2 bases from J, the junction kept 10 bases outside the gene matches. The DNA of the CDR3 is TGTGCCAGCATTAACTCCGGGACAGCCAACACCGGGGAGCTGTTTTTT. Translating gives CASINSGTANTGELFF. The entire variable domain, with the rest obtained from reference TRBV28 and TRBJ2-2, is as follows: DVKVTQSSRYLVKRTGEKVFLECVQDMDHENMFWYRQDPGLGLRLIYFSYDVKMKEKGDIPEGYSVSREKKERFSLILESASTNQTSMYLCASINSGTANTGELFFGEGSRLTVL.

This clone was detected only a few times. The chain combines TRBV19 with TRBJ1-2, with D perhaps TRBD1 (5 bases). The V end lost 7 bases, the J end lost 2 bases, and 14 bases lay between the germline ends. Germline V gives CDR1 LNHDA, CDR2 SQIVND (reference sequence). The CDR3 is 14 residues long. The CDR3 region is CASTVTDLNYGYTF. DNA for the CDR3: TGTGCCAGTACCGTGACAGACTTAAACTATGGCTACACCTTC.

V is TRBV25-1 and J is TRBJ2-2, with a possible D match to TRBD2 (6 bases). The V end was cut by 3 bases, the J end by 7 bases, with 18 bases between. Germline V lookup: CDR1 MGHDK, CDR2 SYGVNS. The CDR3 consists of 16 residues. The CDR3 DNA reads TGTGCCAGCAGTGACCCCGGGGAGGTAGCAGTCGGGGAGCTGTTTTTT. It yields the protein CASSDPGEVAVGELFF.

The gene calls are TRBV10-3 and TRBJ2-1; D uncertain. This CDR3 region has 12 residues. Germline V gene lookup returns CDR1 ENHRY and CDR2 SYGVKD. With 4 bases removed from V and 5 bases from J, the gap between germline ends came to 6 bases. CDR3 amino acids: CAISANNNEQFF. CDR3 DNA: TGTGCCATCAGTGCCAACAACAATGAGCAGTTCTTC.

The CDR3, as DNA: TGTGCCTGGAGTGTACTACAGGGGGCGCCTAATTCACCCCTCCACTTT. Its translation: CAWSVLQGAPNSPLHF. This chain links TRBV30 with TRBJ1-6; 9 bases are shared with TRBD1. Trimming cost V 0 bases and J 6 bases; bases outside gene matches: 6. This CDR3 has 16 amino acids. Germline CDR1 GTSNPN, CDR2 SVGIG (reference sequence).

V usage is TRBV20-1 and J usage is TRBJ1-1, with 7 bases identical to TRBD1. CDR3 length: 15 residues. Losses at the gene ends were 3 bases for V and 3 bases for J; bases not matched to a gene: 10. Germline loops: CDR1 DFQATT, CDR2 SNEGSKA (reference sequence). The CDR3, as DNA: TGCAGTGCTAGTACCAGGGGGACAGTCTACACTGAAGCTTTCTTT. Translating gives CSASTRGTVYTEAFF.

This clone is a singleton in its sample. The chain links TRBV6-1 to TRBJ2-7; D might be TRBD1 (7 bases). Per germline, CDR1 MNHNS and CDR2 SASEGT. This CDR3 has 15 residues. Trimming stripped 3 bases from V and 0 bases from J, with 12 bases between. The CDR3 DNA reads as TGTGCCAGCAGTGATTGGAGGGGGCACTCCTACGAGCAGTACTTC. It specifies CASSDWRGHSYEQYF.

The chain combines TRBV28 with TRBJ2-2; TRBD2 matches 7 bases. With 3 bases clipped from V and 5 bases from J, the junction kept 15 bases outside the gene matches. The CDR3 totals 18 residues. In germline, CDR1 is MDHEN, CDR2 SYDVKM. The CDR3 loop reads CASSFGGRAKRGTGELFF. CDR3 nucleotides: TGTGCCAGCAGTTTTGGTGGGAGGGCCAAGCGTGGAACCGGGGAGCTGTTTTTT. Complete variable domain (other parts from reference TRBV28 and TRBJ2-2): DVKVTQSSRYLVKRTGEKVFLECVQDMDHENMFWYRQDPGLGLRLIYFSYDVKMKEKGDIPEGYSVSREKKERFSLILESASTNQTSMYLCASSFGGRAKRGTGELFFGEGSRLTVL.

As DNA, the CDR3 is TGTGCCACCAGTGATCTCTACAGGAACCAAGAGACCCAGTACTTC. The encoded protein is CATSDLYRNQETQYF. This chain links TRBV24-1 with TRBJ2-5; D is perhaps TRBD1 (5 bases). Trimming removed 3 bases from V and 0 bases from J, with 10 bases in between. Germline V CDR1 and CDR2: KGHDR, SFDVKD. The CDR3 runs 15 residues.

The chain has TRBV7-2 and TRBJ1-2; no definite D call. The germline V gene encodes CDR1 SGHTA and CDR2 FQGNSA. V was clipped by 2 bases and J by 2 bases, with 6 bases between them. The CDR3 consists of 13 residues. CDR3: CASSLLANYGYTF. In nucleotides, the CDR3 is TGTGCCAGCAGCTTACTGGCGAACTATGGCTACACCTTC.

The chain couples TRBV11-2 to TRBJ1-5, with no clear D. Germline-derived CDR1 and CDR2 are SGHAT and FQNNGV. CDR3 size: 14 residues. Trimming removed 4 bases at V and 1 base at J, with 8 bases between. CDR3 DNA sequence: TGTGCCAGCAGCTCCACACGAAGCAATCAGCCCCAGCATTTT. Its translation: CASSSTRSNQPQHF.